Presented here are 14 T cell receptor beta chains from one specimen sequenced in a study of cytomegalovirus exposure and HLA in healthy donors. The PCR employed 60 Vbeta primers together with 13 Jbeta primers. Profiled with immunoSEQ multiplex PCR; TCRdb holds only in-frame clones, not every one. Among some 130,000 clones listed, approximately 80% were seen once. Sequences were obtained from PBMCs. These receptor sequences come from a middle-aged woman in good health and CMV-seronegative.

A few counts support this clone. The chain carries TRBV19 and TRBJ1-5, with 9 bases matching TRBD1. Germline lookup yields CDR1 LNHDA and CDR2 SQIVND (reference sequence). This CDR3 spans 13 amino acids. V dropped 4 bases and J dropped 7; count of bases not matched to a gene: 2. The CDR3 DNA is TGTGCCAGTAGTAGGGACAGGGAACAGCCCCAGCATTTT. Translation gives CASSRDREQPQHF. The full variable domain, its missing parts supplied by reference TRBV19 and TRBJ1-5, is DGGITQSPKYLFRKEGQNVTLSCEQNLNHDAMYWYRQDPGQGLRLIYYSQIVNDFQKGDIAEGYSVSREKKESFPLTVTSAQKNPTAFYLCASSRDREQPQHFGDGTRLSIL.

The J gene is TRBJ1-4, the V gene TRBV29-1, with D perhaps TRBD1 (6 bases). The CDR3 is made up of 13 amino acids. Trimming left V 6 bases short and J 3 bases short, with 11 bases between. CDR1 and CDR2 (germline): SQVTM, ANQGSEA. DNA of the CDR3: TGCAGCGTCGGGGAGGGGGCTAATGAAAAACTGTTTTTT. This translates into CSVGEGANEKLFF.

The CDR3 nucleotides read TGTGCCAGCAGTTACAGGCCTAGCGGGGAGACAGATACGCAGTATTTT. Its protein is CASSYRPSGETDTQYF. The chain is built from TRBV6-5 and TRBJ2-3; 9 bases line up with TRBD2. CDR1 MNHEY and CDR2 SVGAGI come from the germline V gene. Unmatched junction bases numbered 6, after V lost 2 bases and J lost 3 bases. The CDR3 has 16 residues.

This clone was seen more than once but under ten times. V gene TRBV10-2 combines with J gene TRBJ1-1, with D maybe TRBD1 (5 bases). The CDR3 spans 14 residues. Germline-derived CDR1 and CDR2 are WSHSY and SAAADI. Trimming left V 8 bases short and J 1 base short, with 14 bases between. CDR3 region: CASCAGRGNTEAFF. The CDR3 DNA follows: TGCGCCAGCTGTGCGGGGCGGGGGAACACTGAAGCTTTCTTT.

The chain carries TRBV5-1 and TRBJ1-1, with D possibly matching TRBD1 (5 bases). V lost 4 bases to trimming and J lost 0 bases, with 25 bases between them. The V gene's germline CDR1 is SGHRS and CDR2 YFSETQ. The CDR3 runs to 19 residues. CDR3 bases: TGCGCCAGCAGCCTGGGCTTCAGTGGGGGGGAGAAAATGAACACTGAAGCTTTCTTT. This codes for CASSLGFSGGEKMNTEAFF.

This clone was detected once. The chain employs TRBV10-3 and TRBJ2-7, with D perhaps matching TRBD1 (5 bases). The CDR3 covers 15 residues. The germline V gene encodes CDR1 ENHRY and CDR2 SYGVKD. V shed 6 bases and J shed 3 bases, with 18 bases lying between them. Written as DNA, the CDR3 is TGTGCCATCAGCGGACACCAAACCGAGGACTACGAGCAGTACTTC. Translation gives CAISGHQTEDYEQYF.

The genes are TRBV27 and TRBJ1-4, with TRBD1 matching over 9 bases. This CDR3 spans 18 amino acids. Losses at the gene ends were 1 base for V and 3 bases for J; bases not matched to a gene: 9. Germline assignment: CDR1 MNHEY and CDR2 SMNVEV (reference sequence). The CDR3 is CASSLWGQGPGPNEKLFF. The DNA for the CDR3 is TGTGCCAGCAGTTTATGGGGACAGGGCCCCGGCCCTAATGAAAAACTGTTTTTT.

Points on this clone: Other DNA sequences within the sample encode an identical CDR3. The chain combines TRBV5-4 with TRBJ1-2, with 7 bases lining up with TRBD1. This CDR3 has 15 residues. The V gene end was trimmed by 2 bases and the J gene end by 2 bases; junction bases not matched to a gene: 6. Germline-derived CDR1 and CDR2 are SGHNT and YYREEE (reference sequence). The CDR3 sequence: CASSLEAGGNYGYTF. DNA for the CDR3: TGTGCCAGCAGCTTAGAAGCAGGGGGGAACTATGGCTACACCTTC. The full variable domain, completed using reference TRBV5-4 and TRBJ1-2, is ETGVTQSPTHLIKTRGQQVTLRCSSQSGHNTVSWYQQALGQGPQFIFQYYREEENGRGNFPPRFSGLQFPNYSSELNVNALELDDSALYLCASSLEAGGNYGYTFGSGTRLTVV.

J is TRBJ2-5 and V is TRBV7-2; 7 nucleotides align to TRBD2. With V trimmed by 2 bases and J by 5 bases, 5 bases remained unmatched. The CDR3 is 14 residues long. CDR1 SGHTA and CDR2 FQGNSA come from the germline V gene. The CDR3 sequence: CASSLYGGWETQYF. The DNA of the CDR3 is TGTGCCAGCAGCTTATACGGGGGGTGGGAGACCCAGTACTTC.

The rearrangement joins TRBV5-1 to TRBJ2-7; weak D call: TRBD1 (5 bases). Germline CDR1 is SGHRS and CDR2 is YFSETQ. The CDR3 sequence is 14 residues long. With 2 bases removed from V and 0 bases from J, the gap between germline ends came to 9 bases. Written as DNA, the CDR3 is TGCGCCAGCAGCTTTAAGGGGCCCTCCTACGAGCAGTACTTC. As protein: CASSFKGPSYEQYF.

The gene calls are TRBV4-2 and TRBJ1-3; D is possibly TRBD1 (6 bases). This CDR3 is 16 amino acids long. The germline V and J ends were trimmed by 0 bases and 2 bases, with 11 bases remaining between them. Germline CDR1 and CDR2: LGHNA and YNFKEQ. The CDR3 DNA is TGTGCCAGCAGCCAAGATAGACAGGCTACTGGAAACACCATATATTTT. Amino acids: CASSQDRQATGNTIYF.

The chain uses TRBV7-8 and TRBJ1-1; D call uncertain. Trimming left V 4 bases short and J 2 bases short, with 11 bases between. This CDR3 has 14 amino acids. Germline V CDR1 and CDR2: SGHVS, FQNEAQ. The CDR3 DNA reads TGTGCCAGCAGCTCTAGTTGGGTCAACACTGAAGCTTTCTTT. Its translation is CASSSSWVNTEAFF.

The chain carries TRBV6-6 and TRBJ2-3, with D hard to call. Trimming cost V 2 bases and J 0 bases, with 6 bases left between them. CDR1 and CDR2 (germline): MNHNY, SVGAGI (reference sequence). This CDR3 contains 14 residues. Here the CDR3 reads CASSYVTSTDTQYF. CDR3 DNA: TGTGCCAGCAGTTACGTGACTAGCACAGATACGCAGTATTTT.

The V call is TRBV5-1, the J call TRBJ2-5; a possible D gene is TRBD1 (5 bases). Trimming removed 1 base at V and 1 base at J, with 14 bases between. Germline CDR1 SGHRS, CDR2 YFSETQ. The CDR3 length is 16 residues. CDR3 sequence: CASSLSSWGSQETQYF. In nucleotides, the CDR3 is TGCGCCAGCAGCTTGTCGTCCTGGGGCAGCCAAGAGACCCAGTACTTC. Combining the CDR3 with reference TRBV5-1 and TRBJ2-5 gives the whole variable domain KAGVTQTPRYLIKTRGQQVTLSCSPISGHRSVSWYQQTPGQGLQFLFEYFSETQRNKGNFPGRFSGRQFSNSRSEMNVSTLELGDSALYLCASSLSSWGSQETQYFGPGTRLLVL.